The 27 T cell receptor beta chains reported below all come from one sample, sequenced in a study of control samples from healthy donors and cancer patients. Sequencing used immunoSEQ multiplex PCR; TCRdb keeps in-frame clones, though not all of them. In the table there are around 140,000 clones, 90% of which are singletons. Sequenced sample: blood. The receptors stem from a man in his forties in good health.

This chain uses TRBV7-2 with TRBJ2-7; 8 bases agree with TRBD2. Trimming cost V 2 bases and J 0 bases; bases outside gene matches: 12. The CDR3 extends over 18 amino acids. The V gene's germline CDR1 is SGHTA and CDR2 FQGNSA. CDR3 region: CASSLTSSGGFSSYEQYF. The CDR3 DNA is TGTGCCAGCAGCTTAACTTCCAGCGGGGGCTTTAGCTCCTACGAGCAGTACTTC.

CDR3 residues: CSIGTANTEAFF. The CDR3 coding sequence is TGCAGCATCGGGACAGCGAACACTGAAGCTTTCTTT. The chain has TRBV29-1 and TRBJ1-1; 7 nucleotides match TRBD1. The CDR3 consists of 12 residues. CDR1 is SQVTM and CDR2 is ANQGSEA in the germline V gene. V dropped 8 bases and J dropped 1; count of bases not matched to a gene: 4.

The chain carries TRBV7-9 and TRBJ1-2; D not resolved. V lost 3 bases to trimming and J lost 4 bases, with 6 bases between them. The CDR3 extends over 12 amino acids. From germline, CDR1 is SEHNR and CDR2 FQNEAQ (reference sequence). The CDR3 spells CASSLGSYGYTF. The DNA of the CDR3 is TGTGCCAGCAGCTTGGGTTCCTATGGCTACACCTTC.

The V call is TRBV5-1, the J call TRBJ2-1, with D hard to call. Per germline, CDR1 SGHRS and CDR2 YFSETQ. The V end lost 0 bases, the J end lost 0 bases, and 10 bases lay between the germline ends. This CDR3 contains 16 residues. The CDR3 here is CASSLGWPSSYNEQFF. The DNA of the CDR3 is TGCGCCAGCAGCTTGGGATGGCCGAGCTCCTACAATGAGCAGTTCTTC.

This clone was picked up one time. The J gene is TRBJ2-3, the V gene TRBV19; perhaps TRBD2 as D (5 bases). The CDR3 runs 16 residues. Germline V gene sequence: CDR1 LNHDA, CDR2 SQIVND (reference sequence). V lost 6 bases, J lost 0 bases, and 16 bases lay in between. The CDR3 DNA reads TGTGCCAGTAGGATTCTGAGCGGTCCGAGCACAGATACGCAGTATTTT. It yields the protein CASRILSGPSTDTQYF.

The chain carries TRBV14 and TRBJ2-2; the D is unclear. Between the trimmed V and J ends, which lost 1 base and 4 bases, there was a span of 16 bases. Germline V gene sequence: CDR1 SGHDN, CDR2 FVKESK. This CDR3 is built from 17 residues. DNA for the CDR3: TGTGCCAGCAGCCAAGGGAGCAGCGTATTTACCACCGGGGAGCTGTTTTTT. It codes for CASSQGSSVFTTGELFF.

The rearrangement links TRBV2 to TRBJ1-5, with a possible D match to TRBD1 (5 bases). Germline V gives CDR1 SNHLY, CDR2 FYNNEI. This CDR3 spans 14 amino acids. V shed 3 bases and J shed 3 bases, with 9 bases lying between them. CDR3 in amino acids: CASSDTGTNQPQHF. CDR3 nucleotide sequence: TGTGCCAGCAGTGATACGGGGACCAATCAGCCCCAGCATTTT.

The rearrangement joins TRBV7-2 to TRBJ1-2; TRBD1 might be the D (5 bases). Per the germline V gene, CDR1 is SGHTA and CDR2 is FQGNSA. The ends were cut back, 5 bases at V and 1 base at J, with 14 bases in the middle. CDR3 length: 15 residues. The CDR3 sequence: CASSRAVGGNYGYTF. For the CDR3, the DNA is TGTGCCAGCAGCCGGGCGGTTGGGGGTAACTATGGCTACACCTTC.

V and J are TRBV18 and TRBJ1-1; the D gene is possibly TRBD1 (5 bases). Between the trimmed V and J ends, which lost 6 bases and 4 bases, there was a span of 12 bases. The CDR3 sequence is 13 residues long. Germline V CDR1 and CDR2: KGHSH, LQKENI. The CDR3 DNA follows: TGTGCCAGCTCCCTTGGCGGGGGCACTGAAGCTTTCTTT. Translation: CASSLGGGTEAFF. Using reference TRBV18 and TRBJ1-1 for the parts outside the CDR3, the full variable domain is NAGVMQNPRHLVRRRGQEARLRCSPMKGHSHVYWYRQLPEEGLKFMVYLQKENIIDESGMPKERFSAEFPKEGPSILRIQQVVRGDSAAYFCASSLGGGTEAFFGQGTRLTVV.

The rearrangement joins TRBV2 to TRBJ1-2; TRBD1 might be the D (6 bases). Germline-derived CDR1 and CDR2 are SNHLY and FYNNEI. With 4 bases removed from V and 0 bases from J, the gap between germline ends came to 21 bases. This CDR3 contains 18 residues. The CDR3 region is CASSGLGGHQAPNYGYTF. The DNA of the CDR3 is TGTGCCAGCAGTGGGCTCGGGGGACACCAAGCTCCTAACTATGGCTACACCTTC.

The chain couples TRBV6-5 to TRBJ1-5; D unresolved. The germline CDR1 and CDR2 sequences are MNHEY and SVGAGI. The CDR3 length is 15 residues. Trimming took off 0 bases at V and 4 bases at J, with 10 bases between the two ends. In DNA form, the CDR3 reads TGTGCCAGCAGTTACTCGCGGTACAGTAATCAGCCCCAGCATTTT. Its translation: CASSYSRYSNQPQHF.

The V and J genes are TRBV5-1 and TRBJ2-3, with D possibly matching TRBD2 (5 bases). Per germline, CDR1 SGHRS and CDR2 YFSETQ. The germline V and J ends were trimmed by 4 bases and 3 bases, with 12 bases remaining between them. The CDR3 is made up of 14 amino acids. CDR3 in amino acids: CASSARGSTDTQYF. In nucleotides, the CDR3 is TGCGCCAGCAGCGCTCGGGGATCTACAGATACGCAGTATTTT.

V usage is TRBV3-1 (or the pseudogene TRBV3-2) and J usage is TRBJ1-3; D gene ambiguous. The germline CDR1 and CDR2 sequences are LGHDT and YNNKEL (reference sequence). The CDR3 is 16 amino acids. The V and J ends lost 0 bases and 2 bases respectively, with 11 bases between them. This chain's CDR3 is CASSQDRALTGNTIYF. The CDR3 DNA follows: TGTGCCAGCAGCCAAGACCGGGCACTTACTGGAAACACCATATATTTT.

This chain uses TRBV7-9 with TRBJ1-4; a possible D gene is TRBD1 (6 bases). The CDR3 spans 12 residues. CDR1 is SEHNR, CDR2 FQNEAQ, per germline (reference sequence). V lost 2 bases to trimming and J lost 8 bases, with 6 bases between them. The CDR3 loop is CASSLQGEKLFF. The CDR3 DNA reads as TGTGCCAGCAGCTTACAGGGGGAAAAACTGTTTTTT.

CDR3 sequence reads: CASSYSGAGNEKLFF. CDR3 bases: TGTGCCAGCAGTTACTCGGGGGCTGGTAATGAAAAACTGTTTTTT. The rearrangement joins TRBV6-6 to TRBJ1-4; D may be TRBD1 (6 bases). Germline CDR1 and CDR2: MNHNY and SVGAGI (reference sequence). The CDR3 loop spans 15 amino acids. Trimming pared 0 bases from V and 4 bases from J, leaving 9 bases between.

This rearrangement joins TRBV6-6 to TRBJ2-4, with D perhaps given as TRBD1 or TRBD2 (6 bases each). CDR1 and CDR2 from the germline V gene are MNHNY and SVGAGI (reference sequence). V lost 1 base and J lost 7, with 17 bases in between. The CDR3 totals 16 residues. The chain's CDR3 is CASSYFSGTQGNIQYF. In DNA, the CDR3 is TGTGCCAGCAGTTACTTTTCGGGGACTCAGGGGAACATTCAGTACTTC.

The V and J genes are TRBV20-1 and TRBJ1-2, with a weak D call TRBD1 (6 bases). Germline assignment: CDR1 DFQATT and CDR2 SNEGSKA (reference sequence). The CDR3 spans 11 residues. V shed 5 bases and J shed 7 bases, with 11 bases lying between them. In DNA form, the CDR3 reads TGCAGTGCTCCAGGGGCCCCTGGCTACACCTTC. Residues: CSAPGAPGYTF.

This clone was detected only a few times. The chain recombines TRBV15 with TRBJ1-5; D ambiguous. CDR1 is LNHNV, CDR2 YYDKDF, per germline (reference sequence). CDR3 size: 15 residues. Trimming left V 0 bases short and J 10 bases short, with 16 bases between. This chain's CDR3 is CATSRDRALGRPQHF. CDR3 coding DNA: TGTGCCACCAGCAGAGATCGGGCTTTGGGGAGACCCCAGCATTTT.

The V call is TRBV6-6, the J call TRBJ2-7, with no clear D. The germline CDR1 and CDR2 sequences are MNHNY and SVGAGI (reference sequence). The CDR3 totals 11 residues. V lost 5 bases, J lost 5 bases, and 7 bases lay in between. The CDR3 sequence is CASSPRNEQYF. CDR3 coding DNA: TGTGCCAGCAGTCCTCGGAACGAGCAGTACTTC.

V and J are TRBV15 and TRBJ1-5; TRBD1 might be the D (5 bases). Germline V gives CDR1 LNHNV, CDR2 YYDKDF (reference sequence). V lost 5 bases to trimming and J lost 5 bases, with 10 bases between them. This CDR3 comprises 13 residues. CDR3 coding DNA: TGTGCCACCAGCCAGGGTACCTATCAGCCCCAGCATTTT. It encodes CATSQGTYQPQHF.

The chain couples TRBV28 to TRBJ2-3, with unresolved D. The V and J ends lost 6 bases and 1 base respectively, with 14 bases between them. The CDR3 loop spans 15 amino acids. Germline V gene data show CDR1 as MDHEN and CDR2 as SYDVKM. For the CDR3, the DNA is TGTGCCAGCAGATCCGGCACGTGGGGCACAGATACGCAGTATTTT. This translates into CASRSGTWGTDTQYF.

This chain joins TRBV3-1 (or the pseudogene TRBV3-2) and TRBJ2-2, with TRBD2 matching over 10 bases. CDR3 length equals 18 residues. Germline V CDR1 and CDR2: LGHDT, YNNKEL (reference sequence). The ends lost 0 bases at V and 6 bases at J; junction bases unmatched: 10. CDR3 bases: TGTGCCAGCAGCCAAGAATGGACTAGCGGCCGACGGGCCGGGGAGCTGTTTTTT. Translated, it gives CASSQEWTSGRRAGELFF.

The CDR3 DNA is TGTGCCAGCAGCCCTTGGACTCTCTCCTACAATGAGCAGTTCTTC. As protein: CASSPWTLSYNEQFF. The chain is built from TRBV5-4 and TRBJ2-1; D possibly corresponds to TRBD2 (5 bases). This CDR3 has 15 amino acids. Trimming took 4 bases from V and 0 from J, leaving 11 bases between them. Germline V lookup: CDR1 SGHNT, CDR2 YYREEE (reference sequence).

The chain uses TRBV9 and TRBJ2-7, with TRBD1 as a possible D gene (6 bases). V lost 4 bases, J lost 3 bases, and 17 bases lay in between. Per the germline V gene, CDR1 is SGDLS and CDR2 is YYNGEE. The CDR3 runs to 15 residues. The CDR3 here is CASSTHREAHYEQYF. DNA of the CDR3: TGTGCCAGCAGCACCCACAGGGAAGCCCACTACGAGCAGTACTTC.

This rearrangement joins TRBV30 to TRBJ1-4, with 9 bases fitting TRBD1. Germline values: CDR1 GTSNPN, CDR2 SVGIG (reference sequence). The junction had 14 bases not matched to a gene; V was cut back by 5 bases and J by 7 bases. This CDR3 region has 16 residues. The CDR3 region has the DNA TGTGCCTGGCGAGGAAAAATTACAGGGGGCAGTGAAAAACTGTTTTTT. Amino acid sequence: CAWRGKITGGSEKLFF.

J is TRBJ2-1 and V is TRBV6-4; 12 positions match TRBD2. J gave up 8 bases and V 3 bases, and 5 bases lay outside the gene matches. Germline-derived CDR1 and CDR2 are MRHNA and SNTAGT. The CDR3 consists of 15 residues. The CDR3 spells CASSETSGGSYEQFF. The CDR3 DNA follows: TGTGCCAGCAGTGAGACTAGCGGGGGTTCGTATGAGCAGTTCTTC.

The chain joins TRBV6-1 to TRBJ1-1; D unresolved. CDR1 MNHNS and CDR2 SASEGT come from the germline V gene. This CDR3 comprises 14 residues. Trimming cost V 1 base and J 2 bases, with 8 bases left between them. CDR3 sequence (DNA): TGTGCCAGCAGTGAAGTGGGCGGAAACACTGAAGCTTTCTTT. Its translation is CASSEVGGNTEAFF.